This T cell receptor (beta chain) is drawn from a study of blood T cell repertoires in COVID-19. Study background: The origin of the acute and convalescent COVID-19 samples was the United States, Italy and Spain.

Clones were read by immunoSEQ multiplex PCR, and TCRdb kept only the in-frame ones, dropping some. Among some 200,000 clones listed, 86% were seen once. The V gene end was trimmed by 0 bases and the J gene end by 7 bases; junction bases not matched to a gene: 13. Per germline, CDR1 SGHRS and CDR2 YFSETQ. This CDR3 comprises 17 residues. Recruitment covered about 25 US areas and drew participants whose ages spanned about 18 to 90 years. Material: PBMCs or T cells enriched from blood (not recorded which). This chain joins TRBV5-1 and TRBJ2-3; 8 bases map to TRBD2. This sequence originates from a woman aged 50 to 65 in a cohort exposed to, infected with or recovered from COVID-19 (not recorded which). CDR3 nucleotides: TGCGCCAGCAGCTTGGAGTTCTTAGCGGGGTGGAGGAATACGCAGTATTTT. It specifies CASSLEFLAGWRNTQYF.